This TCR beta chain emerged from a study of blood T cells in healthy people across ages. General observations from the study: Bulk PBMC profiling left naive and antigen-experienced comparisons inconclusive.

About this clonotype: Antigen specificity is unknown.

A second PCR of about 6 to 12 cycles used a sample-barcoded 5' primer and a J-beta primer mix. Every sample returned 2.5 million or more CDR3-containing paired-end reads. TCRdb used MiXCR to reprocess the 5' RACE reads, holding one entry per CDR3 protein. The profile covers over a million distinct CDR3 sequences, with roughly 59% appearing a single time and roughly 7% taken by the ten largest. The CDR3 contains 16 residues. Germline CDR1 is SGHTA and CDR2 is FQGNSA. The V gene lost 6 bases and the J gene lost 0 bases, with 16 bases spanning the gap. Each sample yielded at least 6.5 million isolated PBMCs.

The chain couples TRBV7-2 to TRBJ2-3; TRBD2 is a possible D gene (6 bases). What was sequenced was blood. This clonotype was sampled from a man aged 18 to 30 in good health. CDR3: CASRYGTLDSTDTQYF. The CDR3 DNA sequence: TGTGCCAGCAGATATGGGACTCTCGATAGCACAGATACGCAGTATTTT. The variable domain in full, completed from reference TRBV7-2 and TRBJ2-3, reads GAGVSQSPSNKVTEKGKDVELRCDPISGHTALYWYRQSLGQGLEFLIYFQGNSAPDKSGLPSDRFSAERTGGSVSTLTIQRTQQEDSAVYLCASRYGTLDSTDTQYFGPGTRLTVL.